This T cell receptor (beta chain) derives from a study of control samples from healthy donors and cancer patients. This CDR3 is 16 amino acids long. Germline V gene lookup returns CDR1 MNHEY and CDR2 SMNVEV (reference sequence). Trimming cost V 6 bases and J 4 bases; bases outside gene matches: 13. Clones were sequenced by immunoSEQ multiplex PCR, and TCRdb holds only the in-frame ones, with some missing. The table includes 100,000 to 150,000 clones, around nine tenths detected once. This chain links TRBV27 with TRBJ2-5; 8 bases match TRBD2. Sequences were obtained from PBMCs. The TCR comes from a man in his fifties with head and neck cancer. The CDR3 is CASSLGAGGLGETQYF. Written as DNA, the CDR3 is TGTGCCAGCAGCCTGGGGGCGGGGGGATTGGGAGAGACCCAGTACTTC.